The sequence of this T cell receptor beta chain was determined in a study of shared clonotypes between healthy human individuals. Some clones are missing from TCRdb's copy, which holds only in-frame ones; the method was immunoSEQ multiplex PCR. Of approximately 100,000 clones in the sample, approximately 70% are singletons; the top ten hold approximately 25%. This clone was observed once. Its antigen is currently unknown. Study results and caveats: Represented diversity, genetic and exposure-history alike, was limited by few donors.

There are 14 residues in the CDR3. V was trimmed by 3 bases and J by 0 bases, leaving 8 bases between them. Germline-derived CDR1 and CDR2 are MNHNS and SASEGT. This TCR was recovered from a woman in her twenties or thirties in good health. The material sequenced was memory CD8+ T cells sorted from blood. The sample's subset: CD45RO+ cells pooled with CCR7-negative TemRA cells. The V gene is TRBV6-1, the J gene TRBJ1-2, with D maybe TRBD1 (5 bases). CDR3 sequence: CASSEGLANYGYTF. As DNA, the CDR3 is TGTGCCAGCAGTGAGGGACTCGCTAACTATGGCTACACCTTC.